This T cell receptor (beta chain) is drawn from a study of T-cell memory formation after mild COVID-19. This clonotype showed up just a few times. Its antigen is not identified. J gave up 8 bases and V 5 bases, and 14 bases lay outside the gene matches. The germline gives CDR1 SEHNR, CDR2 FQNEAQ (reference sequence). This CDR3 contains 16 residues. TCR alpha and TCR beta cDNA libraries with sample barcodes and UMIs came from 5'RACE using constant-segment primers. TCRdb reprocessed the 5' RACE reads via MiXCR and lists one record per CDR3 protein. The repertoire holds hundreds of thousands of distinct CDR3 sequences, with under 20% as singletons. Whole-study results and caveats: CD4/CD8 balance held among clones contracting day 15 to 85, and later expanders leaned CD4+. CD4+ contracting clones were mainly CM and EM; CD8+ ones, EMRA.

The sequence was obtained from an adult woman who had mild COVID-19 (a few samples of this study predate the infection). Cell type and time point are not known. The sample consisted of PBMCs or a T cell subset sorted from them (not recorded which). V usage is TRBV7-9 and J usage is TRBJ2-1, with 8 bases aligning to TRBD2. The CDR3 spells CASSRPGSGSFDEQFF. DNA of the CDR3: TGTGCCAGCAGCCGACCGGGGAGCGGGAGCTTCGATGAGCAGTTCTTC.